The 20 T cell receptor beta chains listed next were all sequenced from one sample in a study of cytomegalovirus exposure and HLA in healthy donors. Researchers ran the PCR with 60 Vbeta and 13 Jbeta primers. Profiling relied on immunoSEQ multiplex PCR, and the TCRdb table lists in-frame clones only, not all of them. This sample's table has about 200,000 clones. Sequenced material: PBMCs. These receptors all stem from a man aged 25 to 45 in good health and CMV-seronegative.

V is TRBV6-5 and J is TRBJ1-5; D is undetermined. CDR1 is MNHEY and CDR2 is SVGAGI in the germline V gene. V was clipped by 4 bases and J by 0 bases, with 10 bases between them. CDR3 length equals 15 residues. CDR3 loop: CASSLSGFSNQPQHF. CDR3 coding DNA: TGTGCCAGCAGTTTGTCAGGATTTAGCAATCAGCCCCAGCATTTT.

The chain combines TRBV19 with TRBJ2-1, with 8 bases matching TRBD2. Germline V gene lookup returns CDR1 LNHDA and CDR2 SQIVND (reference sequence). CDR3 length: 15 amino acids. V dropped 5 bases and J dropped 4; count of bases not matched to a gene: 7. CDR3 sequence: CASSPERGPYNEQFF. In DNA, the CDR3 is TGTGCCAGTAGTCCCGAGCGGGGGCCTTACAATGAGCAGTTCTTC.

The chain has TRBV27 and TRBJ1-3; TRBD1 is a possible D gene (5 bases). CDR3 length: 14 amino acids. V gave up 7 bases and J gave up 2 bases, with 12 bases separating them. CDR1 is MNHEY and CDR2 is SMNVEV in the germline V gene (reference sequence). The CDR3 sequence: CASKPTQAGNTIYF. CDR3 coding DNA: TGTGCCAGCAAGCCGACACAGGCTGGAAACACCATATATTTT.

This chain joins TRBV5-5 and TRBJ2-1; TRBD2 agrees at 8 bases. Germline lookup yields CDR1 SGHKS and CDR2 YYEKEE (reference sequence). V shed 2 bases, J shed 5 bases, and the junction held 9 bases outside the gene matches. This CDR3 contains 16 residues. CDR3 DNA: TGTGCCAGCAGCTTTGGAGCAGCGGGGGCCGACAATGAGCAGTTCTTC. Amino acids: CASSFGAAGADNEQFF.

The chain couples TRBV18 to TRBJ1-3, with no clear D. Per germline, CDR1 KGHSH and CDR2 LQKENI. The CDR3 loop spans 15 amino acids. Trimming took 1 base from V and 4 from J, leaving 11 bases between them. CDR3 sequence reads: CASSPREATGNTIYF. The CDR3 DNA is TGTGCCAGCTCACCACGGGAGGCCACGGGAAACACCATATATTTT.

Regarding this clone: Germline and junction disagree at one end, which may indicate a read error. The chain's CDR3 is CASRRTGGVQERLFF. CDR3 sequence (DNA): TGTGCCAGCAGGAGGACAGGGGGCGTTCAGGAAAGACTGTTTTTT. V and J are TRBV6-1 and TRBJ1-4; 11 bases align to TRBD1. CDR3 length: 15 amino acids. From germline, CDR1 is MNHNS and CDR2 SASEGT.

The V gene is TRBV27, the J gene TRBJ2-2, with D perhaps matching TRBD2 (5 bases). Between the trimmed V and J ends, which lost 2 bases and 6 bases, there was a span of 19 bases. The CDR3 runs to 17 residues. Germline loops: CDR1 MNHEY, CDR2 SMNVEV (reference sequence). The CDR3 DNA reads TGTGCCAGCAGTTTACCGCGGACTCTCCAGAGTCCCGGGGAGCTGTTTTTT. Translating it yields CASSLPRTLQSPGELFF.

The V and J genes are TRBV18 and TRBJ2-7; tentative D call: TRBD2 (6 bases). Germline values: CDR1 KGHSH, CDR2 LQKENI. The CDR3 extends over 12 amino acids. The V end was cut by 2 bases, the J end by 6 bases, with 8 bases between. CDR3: CASSPYGGEQYF. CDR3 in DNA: TGTGCCAGCTCACCATACGGGGGCGAGCAGTACTTC.

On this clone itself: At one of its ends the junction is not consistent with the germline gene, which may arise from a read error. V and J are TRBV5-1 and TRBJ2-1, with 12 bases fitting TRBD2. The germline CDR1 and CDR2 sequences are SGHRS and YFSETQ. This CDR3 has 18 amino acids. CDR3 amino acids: CARSLEASGRGDYNEQFF. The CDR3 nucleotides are TGCGCCCGCAGCTTGGAGGCTAGCGGGAGGGGAGACTACAATGAGCAGTTCTTC.

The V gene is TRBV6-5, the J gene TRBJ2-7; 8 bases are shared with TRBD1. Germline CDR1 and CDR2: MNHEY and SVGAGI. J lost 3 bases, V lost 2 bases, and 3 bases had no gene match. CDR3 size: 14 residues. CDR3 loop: CASSYPGGIYEQYF. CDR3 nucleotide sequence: TGTGCCAGCAGTTACCCAGGGGGCATCTACGAGCAGTACTTC.

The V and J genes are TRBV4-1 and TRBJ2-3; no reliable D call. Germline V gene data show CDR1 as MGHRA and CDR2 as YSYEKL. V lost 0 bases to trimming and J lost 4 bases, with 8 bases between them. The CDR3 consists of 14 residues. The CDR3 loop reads CASSQDWPADTQYF. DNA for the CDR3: TGCGCCAGCAGCCAAGATTGGCCAGCAGATACGCAGTATTTT.

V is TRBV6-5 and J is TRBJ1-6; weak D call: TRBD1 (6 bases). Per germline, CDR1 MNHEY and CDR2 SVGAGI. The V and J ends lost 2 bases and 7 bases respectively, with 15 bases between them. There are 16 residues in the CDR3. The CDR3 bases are TGTGCCAGCAGTTACGAAGGGGGGGCTTCGAATTCACCCCTCCACTTT. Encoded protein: CASSYEGGASNSPLHF.

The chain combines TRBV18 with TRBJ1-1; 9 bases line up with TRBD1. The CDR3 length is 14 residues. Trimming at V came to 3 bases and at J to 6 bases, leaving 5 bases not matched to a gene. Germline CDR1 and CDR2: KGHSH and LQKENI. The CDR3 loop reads CASSPRTGDSEAFF. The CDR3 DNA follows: TGTGCCAGCTCACCCAGGACAGGGGACTCTGAAGCTTTCTTT.

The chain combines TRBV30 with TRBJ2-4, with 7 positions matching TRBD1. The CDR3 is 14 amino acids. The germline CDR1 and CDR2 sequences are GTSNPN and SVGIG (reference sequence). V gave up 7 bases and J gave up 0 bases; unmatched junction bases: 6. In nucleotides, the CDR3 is TGTGCCTCAGGGACAGATCTAGCCAAAAACATTCAGTACTTC. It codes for CASGTDLAKNIQYF.

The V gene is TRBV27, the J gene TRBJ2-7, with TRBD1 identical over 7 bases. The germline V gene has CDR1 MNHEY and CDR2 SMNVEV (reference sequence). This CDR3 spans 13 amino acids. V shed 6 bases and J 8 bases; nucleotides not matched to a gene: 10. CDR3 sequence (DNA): TGTGCCAGCAGCTTACCGGGACAGAAAAAGCAGTACTTC. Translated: CASSLPGQKKQYF.

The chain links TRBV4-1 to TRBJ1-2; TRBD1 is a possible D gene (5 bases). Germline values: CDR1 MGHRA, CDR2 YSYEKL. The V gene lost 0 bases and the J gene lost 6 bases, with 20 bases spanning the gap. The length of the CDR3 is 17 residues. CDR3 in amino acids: CASSQDLRRGAGHGYTF. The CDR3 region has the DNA TGCGCCAGCAGCCAAGATCTAAGGAGGGGCGCAGGTCATGGCTACACCTTC.

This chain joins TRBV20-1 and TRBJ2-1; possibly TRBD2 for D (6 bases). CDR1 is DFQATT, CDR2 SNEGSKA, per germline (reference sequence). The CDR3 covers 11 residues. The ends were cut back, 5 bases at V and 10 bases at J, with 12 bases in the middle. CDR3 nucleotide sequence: TGCAGTGCTCCGACTAGTTGGGAGCAGTTCTTC. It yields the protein CSAPTSWEQFF.

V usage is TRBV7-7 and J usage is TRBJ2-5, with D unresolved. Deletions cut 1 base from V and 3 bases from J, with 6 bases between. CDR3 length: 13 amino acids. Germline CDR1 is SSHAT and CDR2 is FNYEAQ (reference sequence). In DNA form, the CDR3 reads TGTGCCAGCAGCTTAGACCGAGAAGAGACCCAGTACTTC. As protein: CASSLDREETQYF.

The CDR3 is CASSYSQETEAFF. The CDR3 coding sequence is TGTGCCAGCAGTTACTCGCAGGAAACTGAAGCTTTCTTT. The V call is TRBV6-6, the J call TRBJ1-1; D remains ambiguous. This CDR3 spans 13 amino acids. Germline CDR1 MNHNY, CDR2 SVGAGI (reference sequence). Trimming shortened V by 0 bases and J by 5 bases, and 7 bases separated the two germline ends.

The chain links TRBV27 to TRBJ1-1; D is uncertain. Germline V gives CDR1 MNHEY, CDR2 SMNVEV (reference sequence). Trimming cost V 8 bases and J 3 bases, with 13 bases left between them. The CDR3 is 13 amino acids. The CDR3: CASQLSEDTEAFF. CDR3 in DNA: TGTGCCAGCCAACTGAGTGAGGACACTGAAGCTTTCTTT.